These 28 T cell receptor beta chains came from one sample sequenced in a study of cytomegalovirus exposure and HLA in healthy donors. In the PCR, 60 Vbeta and 13 Jbeta primers were used. Produced via immunoSEQ multiplex PCR; TCRdb's table is partial and in-frame only. This table holds 140,000 or so clones, 80% found once. The sequenced material came from PBMCs. The receptors were sampled from a man aged 40-55 years in good health and CMV-seronegative.

The chain couples TRBV6-1 to TRBJ1-2, with D possibly matching TRBD1 (6 bases). With 5 bases removed from V and 0 bases from J, the gap between germline ends came to 13 bases. Germline CDR1 and CDR2: MNHNS and SASEGT. The CDR3 has 15 amino acids. CDR3 sequence: CASSRGGQPNYGYTF. The CDR3 DNA follows: TGTGCCAGCAGTCGAGGAGGACAGCCTAACTATGGCTACACCTTC.

This clone appeared a few times. The chain recombines TRBV7-9 with TRBJ1-6; D is unclear. The germline gives CDR1 SEHNR, CDR2 FQNEAQ (reference sequence). The CDR3 is 15 amino acids. V dropped 5 bases and J dropped 6 bases, with 14 bases sitting between them. CDR3 DNA: TGTGCCAGCAGCACCACCGCCGGGAGTAATTCACCCCTCCACTTT. Its translation: CASSTTAGSNSPLHF.

This chain uses TRBV11-3 with TRBJ2-2, with 9 bases matching TRBD1. V lost 5 bases and J lost 4; bases outside the gene matches: 17. Germline V gene data show CDR1 as SGHNT and CDR2 as YENEEA. This CDR3 has 19 amino acids. The CDR3 bases are TGTGCCAGCAGCACGCGACAGGGGGACAGGGCCTGGGGCACCGGGGAGCTGTTTTTT. Its protein product is CASSTRQGDRAWGTGELFF.

This clone is a singleton in its sample. The chain carries TRBV27 and TRBJ1-2; D gene uncertain. Germline CDR1 is MNHEY and CDR2 is SMNVEV (reference sequence). Trimming pared 6 bases from V and 5 bases from J, leaving 16 bases between. The CDR3 contains 14 residues. The CDR3 nucleotides read TGTGCCAGCAGCCCGGAGGGAGTCTATTATGGCTACACCTTC. This sequence encodes CASSPEGVYYGYTF.

V is TRBV6-1 and J is TRBJ1-1, with TRBD1 matching 8 bases. Germline CDR1 reads MNHNS; CDR2 reads SASEGT. V shed 1 base, J shed 1 base, and the junction held 2 bases outside the gene matches. The CDR3 consists of 15 residues. CDR3 sequence reads: CASSEGTGRNTEAFF. The CDR3 DNA is TGTGCCAGCAGTGAAGGGACAGGGAGGAACACTGAAGCTTTCTTT.

This chain links TRBV9 with TRBJ2-6; possible D gene TRBD1, 6 bases. The CDR3 consists of 15 residues. Germline CDR1 reads SGDLS; CDR2 reads YYNGEE. Trimming cost V 2 bases and J 4 bases, with 10 bases left between them. This CDR3 reads CASSVTGTGANVLTF. CDR3 nucleotide sequence: TGTGCCAGCAGCGTTACAGGGACCGGGGCCAACGTCCTGACTTTC.

This clone was seen a single time. V gene TRBV10-2 combines with J gene TRBJ2-5, with 8 bases fitting TRBD2. Looked up from germline, CDR1 is WSHSY and CDR2 is SAAADI. CDR3 size: 16 residues. V dropped 2 bases and J dropped 1; count of bases not matched to a gene: 6. The CDR3, as DNA: TGCGCCAGCAGTGAGCAGGTCGCGGGGGGCCAAGAGACCCAGTACTTC. This sequence encodes CASSEQVAGGQETQYF.

This clone was recorded once. This sequence joins TRBV20-1 and TRBJ1-2; 10 positions agree with TRBD1. This CDR3 contains 11 residues. Trimming cost V 6 bases and J 8 bases; bases outside gene matches: 3. Germline V lookup: CDR1 DFQATT, CDR2 SNEGSKA (reference sequence). CDR3 in DNA: TGCAGTGCCGGGGGACAGGGGGGCTACACCTTC. It specifies CSAGGQGGYTF.

Only one count was recorded for this clone. This sequence joins TRBV13 and TRBJ2-2; D may be TRBD1 (5 bases). This CDR3 is built from 16 residues. CDR1 and CDR2 (germline): PRHDT, FYEKMQ (reference sequence). With 0 bases removed from V and 7 bases from J, the gap between germline ends came to 15 bases. The DNA for the CDR3 is TGTGCCAGCAGCTTAGGCCGAGGCAGGGCGCACGGGGAGCTGTTTTTT. This codes for CASSLGRGRAHGELFF.

This clone was detected only once. The chain is built from TRBV6-1 and TRBJ1-1; D is possibly TRBD1 (5 bases). The CDR3 length is 16 residues. The germline V gene has CDR1 MNHNS and CDR2 SASEGT. V was trimmed by 3 bases and J by 1 base, leaving 15 bases between them. CDR3 bases: TGTGCCAGCAGTGAGGGTCAGGGAGGGCGGAACACTGAAGCTTTCTTT. Amino acids: CASSEGQGGRNTEAFF.

The rearrangement links TRBV15 to TRBJ1-3; tentative D call: TRBD1 (5 bases). The germline V gene encodes CDR1 LNHNV and CDR2 YYDKDF (reference sequence). This CDR3 comprises 15 residues. V was trimmed by 1 base and J by 4 bases, leaving 11 bases between them. CDR3 in DNA: TGTGCCACCAGCAGAGTAGGGGTTCAGGGAAACACCATATATTTT. Amino acids: CATSRVGVQGNTIYF. The entire variable domain, with the rest obtained from reference TRBV15 and TRBJ1-3, is as follows: DAMVIQNPRYQVTQFGKPVTLSCSQTLNHNVMYWYQQKSSQAPKLLFHYYDKDFNNEADTPDNFQSRRPNTSFCFLDIRSPGLGDTAMYLCATSRVGVQGNTIYFGEGSWLTVV.

V and J are TRBV9 and TRBJ2-7; 11 nucleotides line up with TRBD2. Germline V gene lookup returns CDR1 SGDLS and CDR2 YYNGEE. J was trimmed by 7 bases and V by 0 bases; bases with no gene match: 15. The CDR3 is made up of 18 amino acids. The CDR3 protein is CASSVGGSGGATHFEQYF. For the CDR3, the DNA is TGTGCCAGCAGCGTAGGGGGTAGCGGGGGGGCGACCCACTTTGAGCAGTACTTC.

The chain carries TRBV10-2 and TRBJ2-1; the match to TRBD2 covers 9 bases. The CDR3 consists of 18 residues. Germline-derived CDR1 and CDR2 are WSHSY and SAAADI. Germline trimming cut 0 bases from V and 6 bases from J; bases unmatched to any gene: 12. In nucleotides, the CDR3 is TGCGCCAGCAGTGAGTCACGCCCCGGACTAGCGTTGGGCAATGAGCAGTTCTTC. Translated: CASSESRPGLALGNEQFF.

CDR3 coding DNA: TGCGCCAGCAGCTGGGGACAGGGAAACACTGAAGCTTTCTTT. As protein: CASSWGQGNTEAFF. This sequence joins TRBV5-1 and TRBJ1-1; TRBD1 matches 9 bases. Trimming cost V 3 bases and J 2 bases; bases outside gene matches: 2. Germline loops: CDR1 SGHRS, CDR2 YFSETQ. The CDR3 is made up of 14 amino acids.

J is TRBJ2-7 and V is TRBV20-1; D is uncertain. CDR1 and CDR2 (germline): DFQATT, SNEGSKA (reference sequence). The CDR3 covers 11 residues. The germline V and J ends were trimmed by 1 base and 3 bases, with 4 bases remaining between them. CDR3 bases: TGCAGTGCTAGAGCGGTCTACGAGCAGTACTTC. It translates to CSARAVYEQYF.

The chain combines TRBV5-1 with TRBJ2-7; possible D gene TRBD1, 6 bases. Germline CDR1 is SGHRS and CDR2 is YFSETQ. V was cut by 2 bases and J by 0 bases, with 9 bases left in between. There are 14 residues in the CDR3. As DNA, the CDR3 is TGCGCCAGCAGCTTTTCGGACAGCTCCTACGAGCAGTACTTC. It is translated as CASSFSDSSYEQYF.

This chain links TRBV6-1 with TRBJ1-5, with TRBD1 as a possible D gene (6 bases). CDR1 is MNHNS and CDR2 is SASEGT in the germline V gene. The CDR3 spans 12 residues. V lost 6 bases and J 5 bases, leaving 8 bases between the germline ends. CDR3 bases: TGTGCCAGCAGGGACAGCCATCAGCCCCAGCATTTT. This gives the protein CASRDSHQPQHF.

Comment on this clone: This sample also contains other DNA sequences that code for the same CDR3. V gene TRBV5-6 combines with J gene TRBJ1-2; no clear D. The CDR3 is 14 residues long. Germline V lookup: CDR1 SGHDT, CDR2 YYEEEE. Between the trimmed V and J ends, which lost 2 bases and 0 bases, there was a span of 8 bases. DNA for the CDR3: TGTGCCAGCAGCTTCGGGGAGTCTAACTATGGCTACACCTTC. Translating it yields CASSFGESNYGYTF. Based on the CDR3 plus reference TRBV5-6 and TRBJ1-2, the full variable domain is DAGVTQSPTHLIKTRGQQVTLRCSPKSGHDTVSWYQQALGQGPQFIFQYYEEEERQRGNFPDRFSGHQFPNYSSELNVNALLLGDSALYLCASSFGESNYGYTFGSGTRLTVV.

The chain employs TRBV7-6 and TRBJ2-2; no firm D call. The length of the CDR3 is 13 residues. Trimming took 7 bases from V and 3 from J, leaving 9 bases between them. Germline assignment: CDR1 SGHVS and CDR2 FNYEAQ. The chain's CDR3 is CASTLLDTGELFF. The CDR3 nucleotides read TGTGCCAGCACCCTCCTAGACACCGGGGAGCTGTTTTTT.

The rearrangement links TRBV7-6 to TRBJ1-5; 8 nucleotides match TRBD1. CDR3 length equals 15 residues. Germline trimming cut 2 bases from V and 4 bases from J; bases unmatched to any gene: 4. Germline CDR1 is SGHVS and CDR2 is FNYEAQ. In nucleotides, the CDR3 is TGTGCCAGCAGCTTAACGGGACAGGAAAATCAGCCCCAGCATTTT. Translated: CASSLTGQENQPQHF.

V is TRBV27 and J is TRBJ2-5; D is perhaps TRBD2 (6 bases). With 11 bases removed from V and 5 bases from J, the gap between germline ends came to 12 bases. Germline-derived CDR1 and CDR2 are MNHEY and SMNVEV (reference sequence). This CDR3 contains 11 residues. The CDR3 region has the DNA TGTGCCGCGGCGGCGGGGGAGACCCAGTACTTC. Translation: CAAAAGETQYF.

This clone came up many times. The J gene is TRBJ2-3, the V gene TRBV10-2, with D possibly matching TRBD2 (6 bases). CDR3 size: 16 residues. V dropped 0 bases and J dropped 4 bases, with 14 bases sitting between them. The germline V gene encodes CDR1 WSHSY and CDR2 SAAADI. CDR3 sequence: CASSESRLARADTQYF. CDR3 nucleotides: TGCGCCAGCAGTGAGTCGAGGCTAGCGAGGGCAGATACGCAGTATTTT.

The J gene is TRBJ2-3, the V gene TRBV7-6; possibly TRBD1 for D (6 bases). V was shortened by 4 bases and J by 4 bases, with 12 bases between the two germline ends. CDR1 is SGHVS, CDR2 FNYEAQ, per germline. The CDR3 contains 14 residues. The CDR3 sequence is CASSSNRAPDTQYF. The CDR3 DNA sequence: TGTGCCAGCAGCTCCAACAGGGCCCCAGATACGCAGTATTTT.

The chain employs TRBV6-1 and TRBJ1-3, with a possible D match to TRBD1 (6 bases). Germline CDR1 is MNHNS and CDR2 is SASEGT. This CDR3 is 12 amino acids long. Trimming cost V 7 bases and J 2 bases, with 6 bases left between them. CDR3 sequence (DNA): TGTGCCAGCAACAGGGCTGGAAACACCATATATTTT. Translating it yields CASNRAGNTIYF.

The gene calls are TRBV7-3 and TRBJ2-5; maybe TRBD1 (6 bases). Germline CDR1 SGHTA, CDR2 FQGTGA. The CDR3 covers 15 residues. V gave up 5 bases and J gave up 4 bases, with 17 bases separating them. CDR3 in amino acids: CASSPRLTGRETQYF. Written as DNA, the CDR3 is TGTGCCAGCAGCCCCCGTCTGACAGGTAGAGAGACCCAGTACTTC.

The chain carries TRBV6-1 and TRBJ1-2; 12 nucleotides line up with TRBD1. Unmatched junction bases numbered 7, after V lost 4 bases and J lost 7 bases. CDR1 is MNHNS and CDR2 is SASEGT in the germline V gene. CDR3 length equals 15 residues. CDR3 coding DNA: TGTGCCAGCAGTGTACCGGGACAGGGGGCAGGTGGCTACACCTTC. Amino acid sequence: CASSVPGQGAGGYTF.

The chain employs TRBV7-9 and TRBJ2-7; TRBD2 matches 10 bases. The V and J ends lost 1 base and 4 bases, in that order; junction bases with no gene match: 4. The CDR3 spans 15 residues. From germline, CDR1 is SEHNR and CDR2 FQNEAQ (reference sequence). The chain's CDR3 is CASSLVTSGVYEQYF. DNA of the CDR3: TGTGCCAGCAGCTTAGTCACTAGCGGGGTGTACGAGCAGTACTTC.

The chain employs TRBV28 and TRBJ2-7, with 8 nucleotides matching TRBD1. Germline lookup yields CDR1 MDHEN and CDR2 SYDVKM. Trimming took 6 bases from V and 2 from J; bases not matched to a gene: 6. The CDR3 is 14 residues long. CDR3 bases: TGTGCCAGCAGGCAGGGACAGGCACCCTACGAGCAGTACTTC. Translating gives CASRQGQAPYEQYF.